These 6 T cell receptor beta chains came from one sample sequenced in a study of regulatory T cells in long-lasting Graves disease. The time point here: newly diagnosed GD, antithyroid drugs for less than 3 months. There was RNA extracted from PBMCs, and the TCR library was made from it. iRepertoire HTBI primers and Arm-PCR of CDR3 regions built TCR beta libraries. A single record per CDR3 protein comes from TCRdb applying MiXCR to the multiplex PCR reads. The sample has about 440,000 distinct CDR3 sequences, approximately 15% seen once. The sample was also linked to a second study, of T cells in Graves' hyperthyroidism and ophthalmopathy.

The material was peripheral blood mononuclear cells (PBMCs), obtained at new diagnosis, from a patient treated with antithyroid drugs. The receptors originated from a woman in her twenties or thirties with Graves disease.

Comment on this clonotype: One junction end disagrees with the germline gene, perhaps due to a read error. This sequence joins TRBV19 and TRBJ1-1; D gene unclear. Germline V lookup: CDR1 LNHDA, CDR2 SQIVND (reference sequence). This CDR3 is built from 12 residues. CDR3 DNA sequence: TGTGCCAGTAGTACAATTAACACTGAAGCTTCCTTT. Protein: CASSTINTEASF.

For this clonotype: A much more abundant neighbour one base away suggests this may be a read error. In this CDR3 the conserved last residue, phenylalanine or tryptophan, is missing, so a read error is likely. The chain employs TRBV5-4 and TRBJ2-5; 12 nucleotides match TRBD2. CDR3 length: 14 residues. Trimming cost V 10 bases and J 4 bases; bases outside gene matches: 8. Germline-derived CDR1 and CDR2 are SGHNT and YYREEE (reference sequence). The CDR3 bases are TGTGCCTGCCGGACTAGCGGGGAAGGAGAGACCCAGTACCTC. Its translation: CACRTSGEGETQYL.

Comment on this clonotype: A much larger clone differs from this one at a single base, so this may be a read error. This chain connects TRBV2 to TRBJ1-4; D is undetermined. The CDR3 has 13 residues. The germline CDR1 and CDR2 sequences are SNHLY and FYNNEI. The CDR3 is CVSWAAGNEKLFF. Here the CDR3 DNA reads TGTGTCAGCTGGGCGGCGGGTAATGAAAAACTGTTTTTT.

This rearrangement joins TRBV24-1 to TRBJ1-5; maybe TRBD1 (5 bases). The CDR3 runs 13 residues. Germline values: CDR1 KGHDR, CDR2 SFDVKD. Deletions cut 7 bases from V and 2 bases from J, with 8 bases between. CDR3 sequence reads: CATSRVGNQPQHF. The CDR3 bases are TGTGCCACCAGCAGGGTTGGCAATCAGCCCCAGCATTTT.

In this sample, this clonotype turned up a few times. The chain carries TRBV15 and TRBJ1-5; a weak D match, TRBD1 (5 bases). Germline V gene sequence: CDR1 LNHNV, CDR2 YYDKDF (reference sequence). Deletions cut 0 bases from V and 0 bases from J, with 18 bases between. The CDR3 is 19 amino acids. Here the CDR3 DNA reads TGTGCCACCAGCAGAGAGACAGCGACCCTGGGGAGTAGCAATCAGCCCCAGCATTTT. Protein product: CATSRETATLGSSNQPQHF.

At least ten counts were recorded for this clonotype. This chain links TRBV15 with TRBJ1-1; D gene unclear. CDR1 and CDR2 from the germline V gene are LNHNV and YYDKDF (reference sequence). V was trimmed by 6 bases and J by 6 bases, leaving 17 bases between them. The CDR3 has 14 amino acids. The CDR3 reads CATRGEPPGAEAFF. The CDR3 DNA is TGTGCCACCAGGGGCGAACCCCCTGGGGCTGAAGCTTTCTTT.